Below are 9 T cell receptor beta chains sequenced from a single sample in a study of T cell responses to AZD1222 COVID-19 vaccine. The table came from immunoSEQ multiplex PCR; TCRdb's copy has only in-frame clones and leaves some out. The repertoire holds about 99,000 clones, with roughly 90% as singletons. The sample consisted of peripheral blood, taken 28 days after the second AZD1222 dose. All receptors derive from an adult who received the AZD1222 COVID-19 vaccine.

This rearrangement joins TRBV27 to TRBJ2-3; 12 bases map to TRBD2. The CDR3 runs to 15 residues. V dropped 4 bases and J dropped 9; count of bases not matched to a gene: 8. CDR1 and CDR2 from the germline V gene are MNHEY and SMNVEV (reference sequence). The CDR3 spells CASSSLAGGPVTQYF. As DNA, the CDR3 is TGTGCCAGCAGTTCGCTAGCGGGAGGGCCGGTAACGCAGTATTTT.

V usage is TRBV7-9 and J usage is TRBJ2-1; the D gene is possibly TRBD1 (6 bases). Germline values: CDR1 SEHNR, CDR2 FQNEAQ (reference sequence). The CDR3 length is 16 residues. V was pared by 1 base and J by 12 bases, with 22 bases between. The CDR3 nucleotides read TGTGCCAGCAGCTTAGATTTGACAGGTCCTACAATAGGGCAGTTCTTC. Its protein is CASSLDLTGPTIGQFF.

This rearrangement joins TRBV7-2 to TRBJ1-2, with 7 bases matching TRBD1. Germline V gene lookup returns CDR1 SGHTA and CDR2 FQGNSA. The CDR3 has 14 amino acids. With 6 bases clipped from V and 8 bases from J, the junction kept 12 bases outside the gene matches. The CDR3 is CASRLTGTEKGYTF. The CDR3 DNA reads TGTGCCAGCAGACTCACCGGGACAGAGAAGGGCTACACCTTC.

The chain joins TRBV7-9 to TRBJ1-2; 8 bases align to TRBD1. V shed 5 bases, J shed 3 bases, and the junction held 5 bases outside the gene matches. This CDR3 spans 14 amino acids. CDR1 SEHNR and CDR2 FQNEAQ come from the germline V gene (reference sequence). The CDR3 reads CASSKDRADYGYTF. The CDR3 DNA reads as TGTGCCAGCAGCAAGGACAGGGCTGACTATGGCTACACCTTC.

The chain uses TRBV14 and TRBJ2-1; D unclear. Germline CDR1 is SGHDN and CDR2 is FVKESK. This CDR3 spans 16 amino acids. Trimming removed 1 base from V and 6 bases from J, with 16 bases in between. The CDR3 nucleotides read TGTGCCAGCAGCCAAGCGAGCTCGGTCTCGCGCAATGAGCAGTTCTTC. Translation: CASSQASSVSRNEQFF.

The V call is TRBV7-2, the J call TRBJ1-5; a weak D match, TRBD1 (5 bases). CDR1 is SGHTA, CDR2 FQGNSA, per germline. V was cut by 1 base and J by 3 bases, with 10 bases left in between. The CDR3 totals 15 residues. CDR3 DNA: TGTGCCAGCAGCTTAGAGCAGGGCATCAATCAGCCCCAGCATTTT. Residues: CASSLEQGINQPQHF.

The chain has TRBV5-5 and TRBJ1-2, with 10 bases that match TRBD1. CDR3 size: 15 residues. Germline lookup yields CDR1 SGHKS and CDR2 YYEKEE (reference sequence). V shed 0 bases and J 6 bases; nucleotides not matched to a gene: 5. The CDR3 sequence is CASSLEGQGQDGYTF. The CDR3 nucleotides read TGTGCCAGCAGCTTGGAGGGACAGGGGCAAGATGGCTACACCTTC.

V gene TRBV9 combines with J gene TRBJ1-3, with a weak D call TRBD1 (5 bases). The CDR3 has 17 amino acids. Germline V gives CDR1 SGDLS, CDR2 YYNGEE. Between the trimmed V and J ends, which lost 0 bases and 0 bases, there was a span of 13 bases. CDR3 bases: TGTGCCAGCAGCGTAGCTAGACAGCTACGCTCTGGAAACACCATATATTTT. Translating gives CASSVARQLRSGNTIYF.

The rearrangement joins TRBV28 to TRBJ1-2; 9 nucleotides agree with TRBD1. Germline-derived CDR1 and CDR2 are MDHEN and SYDVKM. This CDR3 region has 18 residues. V shed 6 bases, J shed 0 bases, and the junction held 14 bases outside the gene matches. CDR3 coding DNA: TGTGCCAGCAGACGGGGGGGTTCCGGGACAGGGCCTAACTATGGCTACACCTTC. This encodes CASRRGGSGTGPNYGYTF.